This T cell receptor beta chain was sequenced in a study of long-term antiretroviral therapy in people with HIV. With V trimmed by 4 bases and J by 5 bases, 8 bases remained unmatched. Germline values: CDR1 SGHKS, CDR2 YYEKEE (reference sequence). The CDR3 extends over 17 amino acids. Assay version v3.0 of immunoSEQ was used, and it was run at survey level. Repertoires were generated with immunoSEQ multiplex PCR, while TCRdb's copy carries only in-frame clones and drops some. The top ten hold about 17% of the sample, which has approximately 15,000 clones, around 83% seen once. This receptor was taken from a man aged 40-49 years with HIV. The chain carries TRBV5-5 and TRBJ1-6, with 11 bases aligning to TRBD1. Sequenced material: unsorted PBMCs, taken just before starting antiretroviral therapy. CDR3 sequence reads: CASSDSGQGVNNSPLHF. The CDR3 region has the DNA TGTGCCAGCAGCGACTCGGGACAGGGGGTCAATAATTCACCCCTCCACTTT.